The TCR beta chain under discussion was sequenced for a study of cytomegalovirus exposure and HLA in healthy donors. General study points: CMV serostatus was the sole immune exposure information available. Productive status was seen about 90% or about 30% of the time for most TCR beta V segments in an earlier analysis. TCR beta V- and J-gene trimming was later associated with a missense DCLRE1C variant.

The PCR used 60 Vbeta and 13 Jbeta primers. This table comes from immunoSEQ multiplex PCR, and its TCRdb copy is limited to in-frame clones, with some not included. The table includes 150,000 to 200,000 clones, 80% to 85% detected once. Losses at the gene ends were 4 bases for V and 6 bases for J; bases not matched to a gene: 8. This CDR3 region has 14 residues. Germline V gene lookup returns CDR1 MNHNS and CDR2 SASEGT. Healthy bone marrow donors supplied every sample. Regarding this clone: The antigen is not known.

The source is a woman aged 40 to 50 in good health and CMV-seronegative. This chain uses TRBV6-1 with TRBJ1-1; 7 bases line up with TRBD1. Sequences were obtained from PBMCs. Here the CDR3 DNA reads TGTGCCAGCAGTGCCTACCCCGGACAGGCTGAAGCTTTCTTT. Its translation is CASSAYPGQAEAFF.